A selection of T cell receptor beta chains follows, all from one sample in a study of CD8+ T cells in alopecia areata. Assay used: immunoSEQ multiplex PCR; TCRdb lists only in-frame clones, some missing. The sample contains approximately 98,000 clones, 59% of which appear only once. The specimen sequenced was CD8+ T cells sorted from blood. These receptors all come from a human donor in good health. The CDR3 runs from the conserved cysteine through the conserved F or W. A D gene is named only where the DNA matches it firmly. Only some rows state a clone size, as once, few, many or a class for expanded clones.

clone_size: NA
d_call: TRBD1
j_call: TRBJ1-2
v_call: TRBV13
cdr3_nt: TGTGCCAGCAGCTTCCCGGTACAGGGGTTTGGCTACACCTTC
cdr3_aa: CASSFPVQGFGYTF

clone_size: NA
d_call: NA
j_call: TRBJ2-5
v_call: TRBV6-6
cdr3_nt: TGTGCCAGCAGTTCCCCAGCGCTGGGCTTTGAGACCCAGTACTTC
cdr3_aa: CASSSPALGFETQYF

clone_size: NA
d_call: TRBD1
j_call: TRBJ2-7
v_call: TRBV5-1
cdr3_nt: TGCGCCAGCAGCTTGGCGGGGACAGCCTACGAGCAGTACTTC
cdr3_aa: CASSLAGTAYEQYF

clone_size: NA
d_call: TRBD1
j_call: TRBJ1-2
v_call: TRBV13
cdr3_nt: TGTGCCAGCAGCGAGCAGGGGGGCGGAGGCTACACCTTC
cdr3_aa: CASSEQGGGGYTF

clone_size: few
d_call: NA
j_call: TRBJ2-6
v_call: TRBV6-5
cdr3_nt: TGTGCCAGCAGTTACTCGGGTACCTCTGGGGCCAACGTCCTGACTTTC
cdr3_aa: CASSYSGTSGANVLTF

clone_size: NA
d_call: NA
j_call: TRBJ1-2
v_call: TRBV10-1
cdr3_nt: TGCGCCAGCAGTGAGAGCCAGGCCAAGTATGGCTACACCTTC
cdr3_aa: CASSESQAKYGYTF

clone_size: NA
d_call: NA
j_call: TRBJ2-2
v_call: TRBV29-1
cdr3_nt: TGCAGCGTTGAGGCGGGCGGAACGAACACCGGGGAGCTGTTTTTT
cdr3_aa: CSVEAGGTNTGELFF

clone_size: NA
d_call: TRBD1
j_call: TRBJ1-2
v_call: TRBV28
cdr3_nt: TGTGCCAGCAGGATCGGGACAGGGAACTATGGCTACACCTTC
cdr3_aa: CASRIGTGNYGYTF

clone_size: NA
d_call: NA
j_call: TRBJ1-4
v_call: TRBV15
cdr3_nt: TGTGCCACCAAGGGGGGGCAGGACAGATTGTTTTTT
cdr3_aa: CATKGGQDRLFF

clone_size: NA
d_call: NA
j_call: TRBJ2-7
v_call: TRBV30
cdr3_nt: TGTGCCTTGCAAAGAACCCTGACCTACGAGCAGTACTTC
cdr3_aa: CALQRTLTYEQYF

clone_size: NA
d_call: NA
j_call: TRBJ2-3
v_call: TRBV13
cdr3_nt: TGTGCCAGCAGCTTAGGACGGGGCCCCACAGATACGCAGTATTTT
cdr3_aa: CASSLGRGPTDTQYF

clone_size: NA
d_call: NA
j_call: TRBJ1-2
v_call: TRBV27
cdr3_nt: TGTGCCAGCAGTTTAGGGATTGCGTATGGCTACACCTTC
cdr3_aa: CASSLGIAYGYTF

clone_size: few
d_call: NA
j_call: TRBJ2-4
v_call: TRBV28
cdr3_nt: TGTGCCAGCAGCCTCGGGGTCAGGGACATTCAGTACTTC
cdr3_aa: CASSLGVRDIQYF

clone_size: few
d_call: TRBD1
j_call: TRBJ2-3
v_call: TRBV30
cdr3_nt: TGTGCCTGGAGTGCCGGGACAGGGGGCACAGATACGCAGTATTTT
cdr3_aa: CAWSAGTGGTDTQYF

clone_size: few
d_call: NA
j_call: TRBJ1-5
v_call: TRBV27
cdr3_nt: TGTGCCAGCAGAGGGCCCCAGCATTTT
cdr3_aa: CASRGPQHF

clone_size: NA
d_call: TRBD1
j_call: TRBJ1-5
v_call: TRBV30
cdr3_nt: TGTGCCTGGAGTCGTCCCGGGACAGGGGTCGGTCAGCCCCAGCATTTT
cdr3_aa: CAWSRPGTGVGQPQHF

clone_size: NA
d_call: TRBD1
j_call: TRBJ2-7
v_call: TRBV29-1
cdr3_nt: TGCAGCGTTGAAGATAGGGGACAGGGGCTCTACGAGCAGTACTTC
cdr3_aa: CSVEDRGQGLYEQYF

clone_size: NA
d_call: NA
j_call: TRBJ2-1
v_call: TRBV6-1
cdr3_nt: TGTGCCAGCAGTGAAGCTCCGACAGTCTACAATGAGCAGTTCTTC
cdr3_aa: CASSEAPTVYNEQFF

clone_size: NA
d_call: NA
j_call: TRBJ2-2
v_call: TRBV7-2
cdr3_nt: TGTGCCAGCAGCTTAGAGGGGACAATAGGCGGGGAGCTGTTTTTT
cdr3_aa: CASSLEGTIGGELFF

clone_size: NA
d_call: NA
j_call: TRBJ1-2
v_call: TRBV6-1
cdr3_nt: TGTGCCAGTTACAGTGGCTTCGGCTATGGCTACACCTTC
cdr3_aa: CASYSGFGYGYTF

clone_size: NA
d_call: TRBD2
j_call: TRBJ2-3
v_call: TRBV4-2
cdr3_nt: TGTGCCAGCAGCCCTAGCGGGAGCACAGATACGCAGTATTTT
cdr3_aa: CASSPSGSTDTQYF

clone_size: NA
d_call: NA
j_call: TRBJ2-6
v_call: TRBV2
cdr3_nt: TGTGCCAGCAGGGAGAACTCTGGGGCCAACGTCCTGACTTTC
cdr3_aa: CASRENSGANVLTF

clone_size: NA
d_call: NA
j_call: TRBJ1-1
v_call: TRBV28
cdr3_nt: TGTGCCAGCAGTTTGCGGCAGGGCCCATTTCACACTGAAGCTTTCTTT
cdr3_aa: CASSLRQGPFHTEAFF

clone_size: NA
d_call: NA
j_call: TRBJ1-1
v_call: TRBV30
cdr3_nt: TGTGCCTTACGGGCCGTGGGAACTGAAGCTTTCTTT
cdr3_aa: CALRAVGTEAFF

clone_size: once
d_call: NA
j_call: TRBJ2-1
v_call: TRBV7-8
cdr3_nt: TGTGCCAGCAGCCCACAATTATGGCGGTCCTACAATGAGCAGTTCTTC
cdr3_aa: CASSPQLWRSYNEQFF

clone_size: NA
d_call: NA
j_call: TRBJ2-5
v_call: TRBV10-2
cdr3_nt: TGCGCCAGCAGCCCATGGGAGGCGGTGACCCAGTACTTC
cdr3_aa: CASSPWEAVTQYF

clone_size: NA
d_call: TRBD2
j_call: TRBJ2-4
v_call: TRBV29-1
cdr3_nt: TGCAGCGTTGCCCCCATAGCGGGGGCCAAAAACATTCAGTACTTC
cdr3_aa: CSVAPIAGAKNIQYF

clone_size: NA
d_call: TRBD1
j_call: TRBJ1-5
v_call: TRBV29-1
cdr3_nt: TGCAGCGTCAGGACAGGGAATCAGCCCCAGCATTTT
cdr3_aa: CSVRTGNQPQHF

clone_size: NA
d_call: NA
j_call: TRBJ2-1
v_call: TRBV29-1
cdr3_nt: TGCAGCGTGGACGATGACCGAAGGTACGCGAATGAGCAGTTCTTC
cdr3_aa: CSVDDDRRYANEQFF

clone_size: NA
d_call: TRBD1
j_call: TRBJ1-2
v_call: TRBV11-2
cdr3_nt: TGTGCCAGCAGCCCCGACAGGGGGCTGAACTATGGCTACACCTTC
cdr3_aa: CASSPDRGLNYGYTF

clone_size: NA
d_call: NA
j_call: TRBJ2-5
v_call: TRBV23-1
cdr3_nt: TGCGCCAGCAGTCAGAATGGACGGAATCAAGAGACCCAGTACTTC
cdr3_aa: CASSQNGRNQETQYF

clone_size: NA
d_call: TRBD2
j_call: TRBJ2-1
v_call: TRBV4-3
cdr3_nt: TGCGCCAGCAGCCAAGAACAGGCTAGCGGGGGGTGGACCCCTAACTACAATGAGCAGTTCTTC
cdr3_aa: CASSQEQASGGWTPNYNEQFF

clone_size: NA
d_call: NA
j_call: TRBJ2-1
v_call: TRBV30
cdr3_nt: TGTGCCTGGAGGTACAGGGACCCCTACAATGAGCAGTTCTTC
cdr3_aa: CAWRYRDPYNEQFF

clone_size: NA
d_call: TRBD2
j_call: TRBJ2-1
v_call: TRBV6-5
cdr3_nt: TGTGCCAGCAGTACTGGGACTAGCGGGGGGGTCCAGTTCTTC
cdr3_aa: CASSTGTSGGVQFF

clone_size: NA
d_call: TRBD2
j_call: TRBJ2-5
v_call: TRBV29-1
cdr3_nt: TGCAGCGTTGCCGAGGCGGGGGGACCCCAAGAGACCCAGTACTTC
cdr3_aa: CSVAEAGGPQETQYF

clone_size: NA
d_call: NA
j_call: TRBJ2-5
v_call: TRBV28
cdr3_nt: TGTGCCAGCAGTTTATTGTCAGGGATCGGTCAAGAGACCCAGTACTTC
cdr3_aa: CASSLLSGIGQETQYF

clone_size: NA
d_call: TRBD2
j_call: TRBJ2-5
v_call: TRBV13
cdr3_nt: TGTGCCAGCAGCCTCAACGGACTAGCCCCGGAAGAGACCCAGTACTTC
cdr3_aa: CASSLNGLAPEETQYF

clone_size: NA
d_call: TRBD1
j_call: TRBJ2-7
v_call: TRBV15
cdr3_nt: TGTGCCACCAGCCCTCAGTCCTCGGACAGGGGGCTCGTCGAGCAGTACTTC
cdr3_aa: CATSPQSSDRGLVEQYF

clone_size: NA
d_call: NA
j_call: TRBJ1-2
v_call: TRBV6-5
cdr3_nt: TGTGCCAGCAGTTACCCGGGAAGCTATGGCTACACCTTC
cdr3_aa: CASSYPGSYGYTF

clone_size: once
d_call: NA
j_call: TRBJ1-2
v_call: TRBV30
cdr3_nt: TGTGCCTGGAGTGTACTTCTCGGGAGCTCGCAGGGAGGCCGTGGCTACACCTTC
cdr3_aa: CAWSVLLGSSQGGRGYTF

clone_size: few
d_call: NA
j_call: TRBJ1-2
v_call: TRBV6-5
cdr3_nt: TGTGCCAGCAGTGCCTCCGGGGTCTATGGCTACACCTTC
cdr3_aa: CASSASGVYGYTF

clone_size: NA
d_call: TRBD1
j_call: TRBJ2-5
v_call: TRBV18
cdr3_nt: TGTGCCAGCTCACCAAGACAGGGGATTGGAGAGACCCAGTACTTC
cdr3_aa: CASSPRQGIGETQYF

clone_size: NA
d_call: NA
j_call: TRBJ1-2
v_call: TRBV29-1
cdr3_nt: TGCAGCGTTGGGCCACAGGGCCGCTATGGCTACACCTTC
cdr3_aa: CSVGPQGRYGYTF

clone_size: NA
d_call: NA
j_call: TRBJ2-1
v_call: TRBV28
cdr3_nt: TGTGCCAGCACAGAAACATACAATGAGCAGTTCTTC
cdr3_aa: CASTETYNEQFF

clone_size: few
d_call: NA
j_call: TRBJ1-2
v_call: TRBV7-9
cdr3_nt: TGTGCCAGCTCCCGGGGGGGGCTGCGGTATGGCTACACCTTC
cdr3_aa: CASSRGGLRYGYTF

clone_size: NA
d_call: TRBD1
j_call: TRBJ2-7
v_call: TRBV4-1
cdr3_nt: TGCGCCAGCAGCCTTGCAGGGGGTGTTACCTACGAGCAGTACTTC
cdr3_aa: CASSLAGGVTYEQYF

clone_size: NA
d_call: TRBD1
j_call: TRBJ1-2
v_call: TRBV9
cdr3_nt: TGTGCCAGCAGCCCCACCGGGACAGGTGCCTATGGCTACACCTTC
cdr3_aa: CASSPTGTGAYGYTF

clone_size: NA
d_call: TRBD2
j_call: TRBJ2-3
v_call: TRBV27
cdr3_nt: TGTGCCAGCAGTCTCCCGTCGCCTAGCGGTCCCACCGGACCCACAGATACGCAGTATTTT
cdr3_aa: CASSLPSPSGPTGPTDTQYF

clone_size: NA
d_call: NA
j_call: TRBJ1-1
v_call: TRBV28
cdr3_nt: TGTGCCAGCAGATATGTAGCAGGGCGCTGGACTGAAGCTTTCTTT
cdr3_aa: CASRYVAGRWTEAFF

clone_size: NA
d_call: NA
j_call: TRBJ2-7
v_call: TRBV5-4
cdr3_nt: TGTGCCAGCAGCCCAAGGGGACAAGCCCTATGGGGGCAGTACTTC
cdr3_aa: CASSPRGQALWGQYF

clone_size: NA
d_call: TRBD1
j_call: TRBJ2-2
v_call: TRBV15
cdr3_nt: TGTGCCACCAGCAGGGACAGGGGGCGCTTCGGCACCGGGGAGCTGTTTTTT
cdr3_aa: CATSRDRGRFGTGELFF

clone_size: NA
d_call: NA
j_call: TRBJ2-3
v_call: TRBV6-1
cdr3_nt: TGTGCCAGCAGACGGACAGCATCTAGCACAGATACGCAGTATTTT
cdr3_aa: CASRRTASSTDTQYF

clone_size: NA
d_call: TRBD2
j_call: TRBJ2-1
v_call: TRBV2
cdr3_nt: TGTGCCAGCAGTGAAGCGCATCCTGCGCTCCTGGCGGGGGGCGACAATGAGCAGTTCTTC
cdr3_aa: CASSEAHPALLAGGDNEQFF

clone_size: NA
d_call: NA
j_call: TRBJ2-3
v_call: TRBV2
cdr3_nt: TGTGCCAGCAGCGGACCGTCGGGGGGCAACGCAGATACGCAGTATTTT
cdr3_aa: CASSGPSGGNADTQYF

clone_size: NA
d_call: NA
j_call: TRBJ2-7
v_call: TRBV11-2
cdr3_nt: TGTGCCAGCAGCTTAAACTACGAGCAGTACTTC
cdr3_aa: CASSLNYEQYF